Following are 8 T cell receptor beta chains from one sample sequenced in a study of T cells in localized non-small cell lung cancer. This table comes from immunoSEQ multiplex PCR, and its TCRdb copy is limited to in-frame clones, with some not included. The table has about 33,000 clones, around 92% seen once. The sequences come from peripheral blood, collected before any cancer treatment. The receptors were gathered from a female donor older than 55 with stage I lung adenocarcinoma.

This clone was seen a single time. This sequence joins TRBV2 and TRBJ2-3; the D gene is possibly TRBD1 (5 bases). Germline V gene lookup returns CDR1 SNHLY and CDR2 FYNNEI. The CDR3 is made up of 15 amino acids. Trimming shortened V by 5 bases and J by 2 bases, and 14 bases separated the two germline ends. The CDR3 DNA reads TGTGCCAGCAGTAGATCTAGGGGTTTCACAGATACGCAGTATTTT. Its protein product is CASSRSRGFTDTQYF. The entire variable domain, with the rest obtained from reference TRBV2 and TRBJ2-3, is as follows: EPEVTQTPSHQVTQMGQEVILRCVPISNHLYFYWYRQILGQKVEFLVSFYNNEISEKSEIFDDQFSVERPDGSNFTLKIRSTKLEDSAMYFCASSRSRGFTDTQYFGPGTRLTVL.

The rearrangement links TRBV7-2 to TRBJ2-1, with 7 bases identical to TRBD2. The CDR3 extends over 15 amino acids. J was trimmed by 6 bases and V by 3 bases; bases with no gene match: 8. Germline V gives CDR1 SGHTA, CDR2 FQGNSA. The CDR3, as DNA: TGTGCCAGCAGCTTCGAGCGGGGAGGTTTCAATGAGCAGTTCTTC. It translates to CASSFERGGFNEQFF.

This sequence joins TRBV7-3 and TRBJ2-5; maybe TRBD2 (6 bases). Trimming stripped 1 base from V and 1 base from J, with 16 bases between. Germline CDR1 is SGHTA and CDR2 is FQGTGA. The CDR3 length is 17 residues. The CDR3 is CASSLSGGRGGQETQYF. The CDR3 nucleotides read TGTGCCAGCAGCTTAAGTGGCGGGCGGGGCGGCCAAGAGACCCAGTACTTC. Looking up the rest from reference TRBV7-3 and TRBJ2-5 gives the full variable domain: GAGVSQTPSNKVTEKGKYVELRCDPISGHTALYWYRQSLGQGPEFLIYFQGTGAADDSGLPNDRFFAVRPEGSVSTLKIQRTERGDSAVYLCASSLSGGRGGQETQYFGPGTRLLVL.

This chain joins TRBV5-1 and TRBJ2-7, with D maybe TRBD1 (6 bases). Germline assignment: CDR1 SGHRS and CDR2 YFSETQ. CDR3 size: 12 residues. Trimming left V 1 base short and J 5 bases short, with 7 bases between. CDR3 sequence: CASSLKGDEQYF. The CDR3 DNA reads TGCGCCAGCAGCTTGAAGGGGGACGAGCAGTACTTC.

The chain uses TRBV5-4 and TRBJ2-1, with D tentatively TRBD2 (5 bases). From germline, CDR1 is SGHNT and CDR2 YYREEE (reference sequence). V gave up 0 bases and J gave up 7 bases, with 14 bases separating them. CDR3 size: 15 residues. The CDR3 loop is CASSLGGIRGNEQFF. Written as DNA, the CDR3 is TGTGCCAGCAGCTTGGGTGGAATTCGCGGGAATGAGCAGTTCTTC.

The rearrangement links TRBV30 to TRBJ1-5, with a tentative D call TRBD1 (6 bases). Germline V gene data show CDR1 as GTSNPN and CDR2 as SVGIG (reference sequence). Trimming shortened V by 0 bases and J by 0 bases, and 12 bases separated the two germline ends. This CDR3 has 16 amino acids. The CDR3 protein is CAWSVRTAHSNQPQHF. As DNA, the CDR3 is TGTGCCTGGAGTGTACGGACAGCCCATAGCAATCAGCCCCAGCATTTT.

This chain links TRBV9 with TRBJ2-7, with D perhaps matching TRBD1 or TRBD2 (5 bases each). V was cut by 1 base and J by 5 bases, with 10 bases left in between. Germline V gene lookup returns CDR1 SGDLS and CDR2 YYNGEE. CDR3 size: 13 residues. CDR3: CASSVWGIDEQYF. The CDR3, as DNA: TGTGCCAGCAGCGTATGGGGGATCGACGAGCAGTACTTC.

The rearrangement links TRBV5-1 to TRBJ1-2; D perhaps matches TRBD1 (5 bases). The ends were cut back, 0 bases at V and 4 bases at J, with 10 bases in the middle. There are 14 residues in the CDR3. Germline-derived CDR1 and CDR2 are SGHRS and YFSETQ. For the CDR3, the DNA is TGCGCCAGCAGCTTGGGGCAGGGAAGCTATGGCTACACCTTC. Protein product: CASSLGQGSYGYTF.